This T cell receptor (beta chain) was captured in a study of T cells in Graves' hyperthyroidism and ophthalmopathy. Study-wide findings and caveats: Most expanded thyroid clonotypes above 0.001 also appeared in blood.

This clonotype was observed many times. Its specificity is not known. The V gene's germline CDR1 is MGHRA and CDR2 YSYEKL. The ends were cut back, 0 bases at V and 1 base at J, with 10 bases in the middle. This CDR3 region has 15 residues. A lack of ophthalmopathy progression within 18 months defined stable Graves' hyperthyroidism. Exclusion of a patient resulted from uncontrolled infection, other autoimmune disease, pregnancy or lactation. Researchers took RNA transcripts and amplified the TCR beta CDR3 regions from them. TCR CDR3 underwent first-round RT-PCR with the HTBI primer set. MiXCR was run by TCRdb on the multiplex PCR reads, yielding one entry per CDR3 protein. The table shows around 580,000 distinct CDR3 sequences, with just over 45% occurring only once.

V is TRBV4-1 and J is TRBJ2-7, with D perhaps matching TRBD1 or TRBD2 (6 bases each). This clonotype originated in a woman between 18 and 29 years old with Graves' hyperthyroidism. Sequencing used peripheral blood or thyroid tissue (not recorded which). The CDR3: CASSQDRGDSYEQYF. The CDR3 region has the DNA TGCGCCAGCAGCCAAGATAGGGGGGATTCCTACGAGCAGTACTTC.